This TCR beta chain appears in the sequencing data of a study of Ad26.COV2.S vaccination and SARS-CoV-2 variants. Overall study: Ad26.COV2.S shots went into the muscle once or twice, 56 days apart.

TCRdb keeps only in-frame clones here, not all; method: immunoSEQ multiplex PCR. The sample shows approximately 400,000 clones, roughly 81% of them seen only once. A word on this clone: The antigen is not known.

The CDR3 extends over 13 amino acids. V was trimmed by 5 bases and J by 4 bases, leaving 11 bases between them. The germline gives CDR1 MNHEY, CDR2 SVGAGI. As for treatment: 15 to 20 received Ad26.COV2.S at low or high dose, single or two shots; several received placebo; per-sample allocation not given. Sampling was performed 63 days after the first vaccine or placebo injection. Study findings and constraints: It is possible that the TCR breadth and depth analyses underestimated the total T cell responses.

This receptor was taken from a person between 18 and 59 years old who received the Ad26.COV2.S COVID-19 vaccine or a placebo. The sequencing here drew on peripheral blood, taken in a trial of Ad26.COV2.S vaccine versus placebo. The chain carries TRBV6-5 and TRBJ1-2; D is ambiguous. The CDR3 DNA sequence: TGTGCCAGCAGTCGGGGAGTAGGCTATGGCTACACCTTC. Its translation: CASSRGVGYGYTF.